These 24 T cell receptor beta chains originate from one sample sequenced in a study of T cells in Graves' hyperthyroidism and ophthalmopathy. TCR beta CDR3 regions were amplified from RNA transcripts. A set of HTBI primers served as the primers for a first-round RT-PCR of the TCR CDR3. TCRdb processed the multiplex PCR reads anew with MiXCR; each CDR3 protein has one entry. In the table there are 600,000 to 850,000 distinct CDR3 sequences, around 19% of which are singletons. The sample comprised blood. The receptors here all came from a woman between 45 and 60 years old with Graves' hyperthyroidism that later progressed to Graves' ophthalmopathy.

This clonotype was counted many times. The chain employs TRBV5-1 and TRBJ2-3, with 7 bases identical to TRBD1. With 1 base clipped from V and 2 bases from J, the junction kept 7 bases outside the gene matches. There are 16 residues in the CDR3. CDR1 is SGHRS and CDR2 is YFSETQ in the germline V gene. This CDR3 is CASSLLSGTVTDTQYF. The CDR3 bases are TGCGCCAGCAGCTTGTTATCCGGGACAGTCACAGATACGCAGTATTTT.

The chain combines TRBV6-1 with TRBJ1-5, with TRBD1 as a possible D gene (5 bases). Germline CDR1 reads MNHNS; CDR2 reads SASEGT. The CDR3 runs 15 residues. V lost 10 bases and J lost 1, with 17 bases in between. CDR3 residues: CATGPGGGSNQPQHF. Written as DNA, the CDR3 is TGTGCCACCGGTCCGGGGGGGGGAAGCAATCAGCCCCAGCATTTT.

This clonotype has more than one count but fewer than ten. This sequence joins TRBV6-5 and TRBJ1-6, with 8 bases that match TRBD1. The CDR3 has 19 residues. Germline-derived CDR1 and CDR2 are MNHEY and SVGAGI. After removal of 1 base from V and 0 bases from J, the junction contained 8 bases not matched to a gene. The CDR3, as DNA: TGTGCCAGCAGTTACTTTCAGGGGGCCGTTAGCTCCTATAATTCACCCCTCCACTTT. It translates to CASSYFQGAVSSYNSPLHF.

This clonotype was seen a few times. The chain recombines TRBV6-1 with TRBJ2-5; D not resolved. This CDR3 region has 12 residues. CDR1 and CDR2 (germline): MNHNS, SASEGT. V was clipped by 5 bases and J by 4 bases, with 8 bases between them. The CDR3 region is CASSRARETQYF. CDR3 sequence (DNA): TGTGCCAGCAGTAGGGCCCGAGAGACCCAGTACTTC.

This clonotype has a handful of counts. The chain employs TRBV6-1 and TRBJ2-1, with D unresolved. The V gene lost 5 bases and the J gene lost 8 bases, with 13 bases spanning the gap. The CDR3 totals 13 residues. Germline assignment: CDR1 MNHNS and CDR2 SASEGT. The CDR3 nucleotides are TGTGCCAGCAGTCCCCGCCTCCCGGATGAGCAGTTCTTC. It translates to CASSPRLPDEQFF.

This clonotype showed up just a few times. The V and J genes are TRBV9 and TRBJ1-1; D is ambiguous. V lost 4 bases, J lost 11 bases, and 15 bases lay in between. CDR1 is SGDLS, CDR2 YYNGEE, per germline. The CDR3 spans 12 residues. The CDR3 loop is CASSPGPMVAFF. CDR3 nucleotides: TGTGCCAGCAGCCCGGGCCCTATGGTGGCTTTCTTT.

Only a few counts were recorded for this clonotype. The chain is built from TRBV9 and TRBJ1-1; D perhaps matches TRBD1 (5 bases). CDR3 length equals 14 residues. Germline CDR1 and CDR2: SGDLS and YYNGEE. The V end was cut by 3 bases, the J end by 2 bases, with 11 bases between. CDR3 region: CASSGAGGNTEAFF. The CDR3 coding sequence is TGTGCCAGCAGCGGTGCCGGGGGTAACACTGAAGCTTTCTTT.

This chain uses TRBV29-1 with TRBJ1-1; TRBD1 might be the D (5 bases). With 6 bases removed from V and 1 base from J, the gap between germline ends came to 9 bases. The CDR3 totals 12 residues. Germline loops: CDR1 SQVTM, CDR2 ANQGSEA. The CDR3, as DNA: TGCAGCGTAAAGACAGAGAACACTGAAGCTTTCTTT. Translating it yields CSVKTENTEAFF.

Written as DNA, the CDR3 is TGTGCCAGTAGTTTCCGGGGGCGAGTGGATGAGCAGTTCTTC. Its translation: CASSFRGRVDEQFF. V is TRBV19 and J is TRBJ2-1; the D gene could be TRBD1 or TRBD2 (6 bases each). Trimming left V 5 bases short and J 8 bases short, with 16 bases between. Germline V gene sequence: CDR1 LNHDA, CDR2 SQIVND (reference sequence). The length of the CDR3 is 14 residues. The full variable domain, with the rest looked up from reference TRBV19 and TRBJ2-1, is DGGITQSPKYLFRKEGQNVTLSCEQNLNHDAMYWYRQDPGQGLRLIYYSQIVNDFQKGDIAEGYSVSREKKESFPLTVTSAQKNPTAFYLCASSFRGRVDEQFFGPGTRLTVL.

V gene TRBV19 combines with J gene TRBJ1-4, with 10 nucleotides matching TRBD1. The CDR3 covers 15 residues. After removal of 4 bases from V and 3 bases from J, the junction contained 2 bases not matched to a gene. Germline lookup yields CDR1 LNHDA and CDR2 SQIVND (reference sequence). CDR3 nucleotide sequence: TGTGCCAGTAGTAGGGACAGGGGTGCTAATGAAAAACTGTTTTTT. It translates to CASSRDRGANEKLFF.

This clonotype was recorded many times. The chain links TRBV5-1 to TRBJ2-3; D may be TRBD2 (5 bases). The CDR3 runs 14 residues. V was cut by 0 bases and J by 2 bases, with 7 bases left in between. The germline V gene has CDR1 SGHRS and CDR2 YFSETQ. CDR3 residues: CASSLAGYTDTQYF. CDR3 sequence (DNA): TGCGCCAGCAGCTTGGCGGGATACACAGATACGCAGTATTTT. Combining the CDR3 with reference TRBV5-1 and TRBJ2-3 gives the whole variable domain KAGVTQTPRYLIKTRGQQVTLSCSPISGHRSVSWYQQTPGQGLQFLFEYFSETQRNKGNFPGRFSGRQFSNSRSEMNVSTLELGDSALYLCASSLAGYTDTQYFGPGTRLTVL.

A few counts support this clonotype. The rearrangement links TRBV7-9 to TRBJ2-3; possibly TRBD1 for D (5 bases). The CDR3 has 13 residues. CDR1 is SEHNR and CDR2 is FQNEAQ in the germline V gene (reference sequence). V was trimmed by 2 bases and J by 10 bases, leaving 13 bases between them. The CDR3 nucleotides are TGTGCCAGCAGCTTATCCAGGGTCAGGTCGCAGTATTTT. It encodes CASSLSRVRSQYF.

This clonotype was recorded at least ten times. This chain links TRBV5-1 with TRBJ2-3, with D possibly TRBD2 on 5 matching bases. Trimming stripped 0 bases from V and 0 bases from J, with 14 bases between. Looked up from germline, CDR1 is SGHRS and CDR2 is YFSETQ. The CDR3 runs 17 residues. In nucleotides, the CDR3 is TGCGCCAGCAGCTTGGGGAGGCCACTCTCTAGCACAGATACGCAGTATTTT. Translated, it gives CASSLGRPLSSTDTQYF.

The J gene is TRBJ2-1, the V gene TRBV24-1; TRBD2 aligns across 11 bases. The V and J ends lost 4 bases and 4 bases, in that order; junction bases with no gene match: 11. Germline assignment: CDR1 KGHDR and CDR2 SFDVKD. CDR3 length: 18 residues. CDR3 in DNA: TGTGCCACCAGTGACTTCCTTTCTAGCGGGGGGACATACAATGAGCAGTTCTTC. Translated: CATSDFLSSGGTYNEQFF.

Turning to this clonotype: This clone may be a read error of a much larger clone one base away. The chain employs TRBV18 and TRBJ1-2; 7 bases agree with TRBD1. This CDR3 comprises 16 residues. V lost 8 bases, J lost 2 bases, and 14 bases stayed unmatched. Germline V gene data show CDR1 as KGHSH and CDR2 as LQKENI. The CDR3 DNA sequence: TGTGCCAGCCCACTGAGATTGGGACAGACAAACTATGGCTACACCTTC. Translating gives CASPLRLGQTNYGYTF.

CDR3 DNA: TGTGCCAGCTCACCCGGCACAGGGGGCCAGGGCACTGAAGCTTTCTTT. Translated, it gives CASSPGTGGQGTEAFF. The chain links TRBV18 to TRBJ1-1; 9 nucleotides line up with TRBD1. The CDR3 is made up of 16 amino acids. Per the germline V gene, CDR1 is KGHSH and CDR2 is LQKENI. V was clipped by 3 bases and J by 4 bases; unmatched bases: 9.

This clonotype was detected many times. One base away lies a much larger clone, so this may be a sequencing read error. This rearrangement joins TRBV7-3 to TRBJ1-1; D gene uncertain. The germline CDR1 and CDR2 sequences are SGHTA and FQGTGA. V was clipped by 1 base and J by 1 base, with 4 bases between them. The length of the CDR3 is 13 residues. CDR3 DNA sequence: TGTGCCAGCAGCTTAAACGGGAACACTGAAGCTTTCTTT. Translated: CASSLNGNTEAFF.

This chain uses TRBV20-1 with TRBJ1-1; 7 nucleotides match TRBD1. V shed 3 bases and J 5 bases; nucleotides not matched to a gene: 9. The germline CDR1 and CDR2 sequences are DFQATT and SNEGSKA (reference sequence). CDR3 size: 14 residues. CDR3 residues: CSASEQGGITEAFF. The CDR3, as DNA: TGCAGTGCTAGTGAGCAGGGGGGAATTACTGAAGCTTTCTTT.

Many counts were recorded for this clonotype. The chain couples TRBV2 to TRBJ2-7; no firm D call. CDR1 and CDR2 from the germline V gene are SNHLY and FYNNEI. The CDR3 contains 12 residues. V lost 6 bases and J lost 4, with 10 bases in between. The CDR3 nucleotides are TGTGCCAGCAGCCAGACGGTGTACGAGCAGTACTTC. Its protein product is CASSQTVYEQYF. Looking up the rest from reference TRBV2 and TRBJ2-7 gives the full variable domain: EPEVTQTPSHQVTQMGQEVILRCVPISNHLYFYWYRQILGQKVEFLVSFYNNEISEKSEIFDDQFSVERPDGSNFTLKIRSTKLEDSAMYFCASSQTVYEQYFGPGTRLTVT.

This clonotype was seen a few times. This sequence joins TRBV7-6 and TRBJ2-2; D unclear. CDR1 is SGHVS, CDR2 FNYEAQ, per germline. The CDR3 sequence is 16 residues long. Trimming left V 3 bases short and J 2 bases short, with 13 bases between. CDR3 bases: TGTGCCAGCAGCTTGAACCGGGTTGAAAACACCGGGGAGCTGTTTTTT. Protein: CASSLNRVENTGELFF.

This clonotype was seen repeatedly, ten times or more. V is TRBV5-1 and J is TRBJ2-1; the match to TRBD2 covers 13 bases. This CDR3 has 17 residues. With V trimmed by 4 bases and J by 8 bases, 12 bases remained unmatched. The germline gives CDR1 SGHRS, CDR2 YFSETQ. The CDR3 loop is CASSNSLAGGRPDEQFF. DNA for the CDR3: TGCGCCAGCAGCAATTCACTAGCGGGGGGGCGGCCCGATGAGCAGTTCTTC.

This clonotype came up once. Written as DNA, the CDR3 is TGCAGCGTTGAGGTAGCGGGGAGGAACAATGAGCAGTTCTTC. Amino acids: CSVEVAGRNNEQFF. The J gene is TRBJ2-1, the V gene TRBV29-1; 8 bases are shared with TRBD2. J was trimmed by 5 bases and V by 3 bases; bases with no gene match: 6. CDR3 length equals 14 residues. CDR1 is SQVTM, CDR2 ANQGSEA, per germline.

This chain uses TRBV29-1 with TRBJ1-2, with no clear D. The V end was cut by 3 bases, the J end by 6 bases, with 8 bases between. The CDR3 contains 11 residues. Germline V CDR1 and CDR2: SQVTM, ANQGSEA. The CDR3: CSVEPGHGYTF. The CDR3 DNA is TGCAGCGTTGAGCCGGGTCATGGCTACACCTTC. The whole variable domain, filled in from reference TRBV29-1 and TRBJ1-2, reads SAVISQKPSRDICQRGTSLTIQCQVDSQVTMMFWYRQQPGQSLTLIATANQGSEATYESGFVIDKFPISRPNLTFSTLTVSNMSPEDSSIYLCSVEPGHGYTFGSGTRLTVV.

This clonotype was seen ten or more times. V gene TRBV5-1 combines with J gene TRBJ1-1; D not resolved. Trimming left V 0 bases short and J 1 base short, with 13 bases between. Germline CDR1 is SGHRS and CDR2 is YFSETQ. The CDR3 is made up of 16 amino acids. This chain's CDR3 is CASSLARPGGNTEAFF. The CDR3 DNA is TGCGCCAGCAGCTTGGCTCGTCCGGGAGGGAACACTGAAGCTTTCTTT.